These 21 T cell receptor beta chains were all obtained from the same sample, sequenced in a study of regulatory T cells in long-lasting Graves disease. According to the study, TCR beta libraries were built with iRepertoire HTBI primers and CDR3-region Arm-PCR. TCRdb re-called the multiplex PCR reads with MiXCR, one entry per CDR3 protein. In the table there are about 420,000 distinct CDR3 sequences, about a sixth of which are singletons. The time point here: newly diagnosed GD, antithyroid drugs for less than 3 months. PBMC-derived RNA was used for the TCR library. The same sample was also studied in work on T cells in Graves' hyperthyroidism and ophthalmopathy.

The sample consisted of peripheral blood mononuclear cells (PBMCs), taken at new diagnosis, from a patient treated with antithyroid drugs. The receptors originated from a woman aged 18-30 years with Graves disease.

This clonotype was seen at least ten times. The J gene is TRBJ2-3, the V gene TRBV10-3; D gene ambiguous. CDR3 length: 17 amino acids. Trimming left V 0 bases short and J 0 bases short, with 13 bases between. Germline V CDR1 and CDR2: ENHRY, SYGVKD. The CDR3 bases are TGTGCCATCAGTGAGTCACCCGACCGCCCTAGCACAGATACGCAGTATTTT. Protein: CAISESPDRPSTDTQYF.

This clonotype came up many times. The chain joins TRBV7-2 to TRBJ2-5, with a possible D match to TRBD2 (5 bases). The CDR3 length is 15 residues. The germline gives CDR1 SGHTA, CDR2 FQGNSA. V shed 5 bases and J shed 2 bases, with 15 bases lying between them. CDR3 sequence (DNA): TGTGCCAGCAGCCCCCATACTAGGTTGCAAGAGACCCAGTACTTC. It encodes CASSPHTRLQETQYF. Drawing the rest from reference TRBV7-2 and TRBJ2-5, the complete variable domain is GAGVSQSPSNKVTEKGKDVELRCDPISGHTALYWYRQSLGQGLEFLIYFQGNSAPDKSGLPSDRFSAERTGGSVSTLTIQRTQQEDSAVYLCASSPHTRLQETQYFGPGTRLLVL.

The V and J genes are TRBV7-3 and TRBJ2-1, with 7 bases fitting TRBD2. CDR3 length equals 14 residues. CDR1 SGHTA and CDR2 FQGTGA come from the germline V gene. The J segment lost 3 bases and the V segment lost 4 bases, leaving 3 bases of the junction unmatched. CDR3 sequence (DNA): TGTGCCAGCAGCTCTAGCGGAGGCTACAATGAGCAGTTCTTC. Residues: CASSSSGGYNEQFF.

This clonotype appeared a single time. V usage is TRBV7-8 and J usage is TRBJ2-3; TRBD2 matches at 9 bases. Germline CDR1 reads SGHVS; CDR2 reads FQNEAQ. CDR3 length: 16 amino acids. J was trimmed by 4 bases and V by 3 bases; bases with no gene match: 8. CDR3 amino acids: CASSFGSGSAADTQYF. The DNA of the CDR3 is TGTGCCAGCAGCTTTGGTAGCGGGAGTGCAGCAGATACGCAGTATTTT.

CDR3 in DNA: TGTGCCAGCAGCCACAAACGGGCGGGAGGGCCCCCCGGGGAGCTGTTTTTT. Protein product: CASSHKRAGGPPGELFF. The J gene is TRBJ2-2, the V gene TRBV3-1; 9 nucleotides match TRBD2. V trimming: 3 bases; J trimming: 6 bases; junction bases outside the gene matches: 11. The germline gives CDR1 LGHDT, CDR2 YNNKEL (reference sequence). The CDR3 has 17 residues.

This clonotype has only one observation. This may come from a read error, since a much larger clone is one base off. The chain recombines TRBV5-1 with TRBJ1-1; 7 bases fit TRBD1. V dropped 3 bases and J dropped 6; count of bases not matched to a gene: 8. Germline V gives CDR1 SGHRS, CDR2 YFSETQ. The CDR3 has 14 residues. The CDR3 region has the DNA TGCGCCAGCAGCTCAGGGGGGGGAGACGCTGAAGCTTTCTTT. Its translation is CASSSGGGDAEAFF.

This clonotype has just a few counts. The J gene is TRBJ2-7, the V gene TRBV4-3, with 12 bases lining up with TRBD1. Trimming at V came to 3 bases and at J to 3 bases, leaving 9 bases not matched to a gene. The CDR3 consists of 17 residues. Germline V CDR1 and CDR2: LGHNA, YSLEER. CDR3 region: CASSQGWGTGGYYEQYF. CDR3 sequence (DNA): TGCGCCAGCAGCCAGGGGTGGGGGACAGGGGGCTACTACGAGCAGTACTTC.

At least ten counts were recorded for this clonotype. The V and J genes are TRBV11-2 and TRBJ2-2; D may be TRBD1 (5 bases). V lost 6 bases and J 5 bases, leaving 16 bases between the germline ends. Looked up from germline, CDR1 is SGHAT and CDR2 is FQNNGV. The CDR3 covers 15 residues. The CDR3 loop is CASRHTGPLTGELFF. The CDR3 bases are TGTGCCAGCAGACATACAGGTCCCTTGACCGGGGAGCTGTTTTTT.

This clonotype showed up just a few times. The chain links TRBV11-2 to TRBJ2-7; TRBD2 might be the D (5 bases). The length of the CDR3 is 15 residues. The V end was cut by 1 base, the J end by 3 bases, with 13 bases between. The V gene's germline CDR1 is SGHAT and CDR2 FQNNGV. For the CDR3, the DNA is TGTGCCAGCAGCTTAGGGTCCGAAGGAGGCTACGAGCAGTACTTC. Amino acid sequence: CASSLGSEGGYEQYF.

This clonotype was seen at least ten times. The V and J genes are TRBV20-1 and TRBJ2-7; 15 positions match TRBD2. This CDR3 has 17 amino acids. V shed 0 bases and J 2 bases; nucleotides not matched to a gene: 5. CDR1 and CDR2 from the germline V gene are DFQATT and SNEGSKA (reference sequence). The CDR3 DNA sequence: TGCAGTGCTAGAGATCACGGACTAGCGGGAGGGCCCTACGAGCAGTACTTC. This encodes CSARDHGLAGGPYEQYF.

This clonotype was recorded at least ten times. This sequence joins TRBV7-3 and TRBJ2-7, with 8 bases lining up with TRBD2. The germline gives CDR1 SGHTA, CDR2 FQGTGA. This CDR3 has 15 amino acids. The V segment lost 5 bases and the J segment 4 bases; nucleotides outside the gene matches: 10. Written as DNA, the CDR3 is TGTGCCAGCAGCCCCATACGGGAGGGCCGTTACGAGCAGTACTTC. It encodes CASSPIREGRYEQYF.

This clonotype occurred many times. The chain is built from TRBV11-2 and TRBJ2-2, with D possibly TRBD2 on 6 matching bases. V dropped 1 base and J dropped 2 bases, with 20 bases sitting between them. The CDR3 sequence is 19 residues long. Germline assignment: CDR1 SGHAT and CDR2 FQNNGV. The CDR3 is CASSLAFLLAAKNTGELFF. CDR3 nucleotide sequence: TGTGCCAGCAGCTTAGCATTTTTACTAGCTGCAAAAAACACCGGGGAGCTGTTTTTT.

This clonotype was counted ten times or more. J is TRBJ2-3 and V is TRBV7-2, with 10 bases identical to TRBD2. CDR3 length equals 14 residues. Per germline, CDR1 SGHTA and CDR2 FQGNSA. Trimming took 5 bases from V and 3 from J; bases not matched to a gene: 2. The CDR3 region is CASSPGLATDTQYF. CDR3 DNA sequence: TGTGCCAGCAGCCCGGGACTAGCGACAGATACGCAGTATTTT.

This clonotype has ten or more counts. This chain joins TRBV6-2 or TRBV6-3 and TRBJ2-3; TRBD1 agrees at 8 bases. Trimming cost V 4 bases and J 3 bases; bases outside gene matches: 6. The CDR3 covers 15 residues. Germline V gene sequence: CDR1 MNHEY, CDR2 SVGEGT. The chain's CDR3 is CASSWTGRLTDTQYF. The CDR3 region has the DNA TGTGCCAGCAGTTGGACAGGGAGATTAACAGATACGCAGTATTTT.

The chain recombines TRBV11-2 with TRBJ2-1; 7 nucleotides agree with TRBD2. The CDR3 loop spans 16 amino acids. The J segment lost 3 bases and the V segment lost 4 bases, leaving 9 bases of the junction unmatched. CDR1 and CDR2 (germline): SGHAT, FQNNGV. The CDR3 region is CASSSRLAANYNEQFF. In DNA, the CDR3 is TGTGCCAGCAGCTCCCGGCTAGCGGCGAACTACAATGAGCAGTTCTTC.

This clonotype was picked up many times. The genes are TRBV20-1 and TRBJ1-2; D not resolved. CDR1 and CDR2 (germline): DFQATT, SNEGSKA (reference sequence). The CDR3 covers 12 residues. V dropped 3 bases and J dropped 6 bases, with 11 bases sitting between them. The CDR3, as DNA: TGCAGTGCTAGTTCCCGGAGAAATGGCTACACCTTC. This translates into CSASSRRNGYTF.

The gene calls are TRBV12-3 or TRBV12-4 and TRBJ2-1; TRBD2 matches at 7 bases. CDR3 length equals 16 residues. Trimming at V came to 2 bases and at J to 2 bases, leaving 6 bases not matched to a gene. For the CDR3, the DNA is TGTGCCAGCAGTTTATCGGTGGGAGGGGCCTACAATGAGCAGTTCTTC. Protein product: CASSLSVGGAYNEQFF.

The chain couples TRBV20-1 to TRBJ1-1, with no clear D. V was pared by 1 base and J by 1 base, with 10 bases between. The CDR3 loop spans 14 amino acids. The germline V gene encodes CDR1 DFQATT and CDR2 SNEGSKA (reference sequence). The CDR3 reads CSARVINPNTEAFF. The CDR3 DNA reads TGCAGTGCTAGAGTGATAAACCCGAACACTGAAGCTTTCTTT.

A remark on this clonotype: A much larger clone lies one base from this, so it may be a read error. The chain uses TRBV28 and TRBJ2-1; TRBD2 agrees at 10 bases. V lost 3 bases, J lost 4 bases, and 3 bases stayed unmatched. This CDR3 comprises 15 residues. Germline V gene lookup returns CDR1 MDHEN and CDR2 SYDVKM. In DNA form, the CDR3 reads TGTGCCAGCAGTTTGCCTAGCGGGAGTTACAATGAGCAGTTCTTC. Translation: CASSLPSGSYNEQFF.

This clonotype occurred many times. The gene calls are TRBV30 and TRBJ2-3; 10 bases fit TRBD2. In germline, CDR1 is GTSNPN, CDR2 SVGIG (reference sequence). This CDR3 spans 17 amino acids. With 0 bases clipped from V and 0 bases from J, the junction kept 6 bases outside the gene matches. The CDR3 sequence is CAWSVARTSGSTDTQYF. The CDR3 bases are TGTGCCTGGAGTGTAGCCAGGACTAGCGGAAGCACAGATACGCAGTATTTT.

This clonotype has more than one count but fewer than ten. DNA for the CDR3: TGCGCCAGCAGCGGACTAGCGGGAGGGCCTGGGGGAGATACGCAGTATTTT. It encodes CASSGLAGGPGGDTQYF. The chain carries TRBV5-1 and TRBJ2-3, with 15 bases aligning to TRBD2. The J segment lost 5 bases and the V segment lost 4 bases, leaving 8 bases of the junction unmatched. The length of the CDR3 is 17 residues. Germline V gives CDR1 SGHRS, CDR2 YFSETQ.